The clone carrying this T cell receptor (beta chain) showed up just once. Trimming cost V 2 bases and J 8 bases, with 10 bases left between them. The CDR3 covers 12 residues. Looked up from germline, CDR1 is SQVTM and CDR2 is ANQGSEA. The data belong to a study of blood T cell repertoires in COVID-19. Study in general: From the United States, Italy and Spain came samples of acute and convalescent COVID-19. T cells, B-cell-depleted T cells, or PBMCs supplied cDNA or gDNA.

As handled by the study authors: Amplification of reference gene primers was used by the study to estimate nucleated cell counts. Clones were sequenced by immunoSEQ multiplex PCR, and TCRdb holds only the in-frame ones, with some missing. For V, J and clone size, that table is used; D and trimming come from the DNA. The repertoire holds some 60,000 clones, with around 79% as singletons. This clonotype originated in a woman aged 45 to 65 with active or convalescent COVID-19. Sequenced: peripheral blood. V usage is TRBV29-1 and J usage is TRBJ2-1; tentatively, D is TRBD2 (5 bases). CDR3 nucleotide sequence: TGCAGCGTTGAACCCCCTAGCTATGAGCAGTTCTTC. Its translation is CSVEPPSYEQFF.